These 3 T cell receptor beta chains originate from one sample sequenced in a study of shared clonotypes between healthy human individuals. Assay used: immunoSEQ multiplex PCR; TCRdb lists only in-frame clones, some missing. The data hold about a million clones, with approximately 75% observed a single time. Material for sequencing was memory CD4+ T cells from PBMCs. Subset: CD45RA-negative fraction. Source of these receptors: a man aged 18 to 29 in good health. Some clones in this sample may be carry-over from other donors' samples.

CDR3 residues: CSVGNNEQYF. The DNA for the CDR3 is TGCAGCGTTGGGAATAACGAGCAGTACTTC. This chain links TRBV29-1 with TRBJ2-7, with D uncertain. The V gene lost 4 bases and the J gene lost 5 bases, with 6 bases spanning the gap. This CDR3 is 10 amino acids long. The germline gives CDR1 SQVTM, CDR2 ANQGSEA.

The chain employs TRBV5-1 and TRBJ1-2; 11 bases line up with TRBD1. With 3 bases clipped from V and 7 bases from J, the junction kept 8 bases outside the gene matches. CDR1 is SGHRS, CDR2 YFSETQ, per germline. The CDR3 covers 15 residues. The chain's CDR3 is CASSSGTGGSSGYTF. CDR3 nucleotide sequence: TGCGCCAGCAGCTCCGGGACAGGGGGTTCGTCTGGCTACACCTTC.

This clone was seen once. The chain uses TRBV5-8 and TRBJ1-1; no clear D gene. CDR1 and CDR2 from the germline V gene are SGHTS and YDEGEE. CDR3 length: 12 amino acids. V was trimmed by 1 base and J by 4 bases, leaving 5 bases between them. The CDR3 nucleotides are TGTGCCAGCAGCTTGCGGTTCACTGAAGCTTTCTTT. Its protein is CASSLRFTEAFF.